Listed below are T cell receptor beta chains from one sample, sequenced in a study of identical twins. One entry per CDR3 protein, called by TCRdb with MiXCR from the 5' RACE reads. The data hold approximately 670,000 distinct CDR3 sequences, with 5.5% to 6.5% observed a single time. The sample taken for sequencing was naive T cells sorted from blood. The receptors here all came from a man aged 18-30 years in good health. Both conserved end residues are part of each CDR3. The order of the fields is V gene, D gene, clone size, J gene, CDR3 length, CDR3 DNA, CDR3 protein. The D gene is left open where the match is weak. Size is stated for part of the rows, as once, few or many counts, or as a class when the clone is expanded.

>TRBV2|TRBD2|.|TRBJ2-1|13
TGTGCCAGCAGGGTCCCGGGACTAGCGGAGCAGTTCTTC
CASRVPGLAEQFF
>TRBV27|.|.|TRBJ2-1|15
TGTGCCAGCAGCCGGTCCTGGAGCTCCTACAATGAGCAGTTCTTC
CASSRSWSSYNEQFF
>TRBV20-1|.|many|TRBJ1-5|15
TGCAGTGCTAGAAAAGCAGAAAATAGCAATCAGCCCCAGCATTTT
CSARKAENSNQPQHF
>TRBV28|.|few|TRBJ2-3|14
TGTGCCAGCAGTCAAGACCGGGGCGGGGCGCCCCCACAGTGG
CASSQDRGGAPPQW
>TRBV25-1|.|many|TRBJ2-5|13
TGTGCCAGCAGCAAGACAGGACCTAAGACCCAGTACTTC
CASSKTGPKTQYF
>TRBV12-3/TRBV12-4|.|many|TRBJ2-1|15
TGTGCCAGCAGTTTAGCGCAGGGGCCCTACAATGAGCAGTTCTTC
CASSLAQGPYNEQFF
>TRBV15|.|few|TRBJ1-3|15
TGTGCCACCAGCAGAGATCTAGGCAGAAGAAACACCATATATTTT
CATSRDLGRRNTIYF
>TRBV7-3|TRBD1|.|TRBJ1-1|12
TGTGCCAGCAGCTCGGGACAGGGTGGTACTTTCTTT
CASSSGQGGTFF
>TRBV29-1|TRBD2|many|TRBJ2-3|16
TGCAGCGTTCAAAGGACTAGCGGGAGGGCCACAGATACGCAGTATTTT
CSVQRTSGRATDTQYF
>TRBV7-6|.|many|TRBJ1-6|16
TGTGCCAGCAGCTCTAACAGGGCTAACTATAATTCACCCCTCCACTTT
CASSSNRANYNSPLHF
>TRBV11-2|TRBD2|few|TRBJ2-3|18
TGTGCCAGCAGTCCCGGGACTAGCGTGACGAGTAGGGCGGGCTCGCAGTATTTT
CASSPGTSVTSRAGSQYF
>TRBV12-3/TRBV12-4|.|many|TRBJ2-7|15
TGTGCCAGCAGTTCCCTCGGTCAGGGCGAATACGAGCAGTACTTC
CASSSLGQGEYEQYF
>TRBV12-3/TRBV12-4|.|few|TRBJ2-7|13
TGTGCCAGCAGGATCGGGACACTCTACGAGCAGTACTTC
CASRIGTLYEQYF